The 17 T cell receptor beta chains listed next were all sequenced from one sample in a study of early T cells in non-severe SARS-CoV-2 infection. TCRdb itself ran the 5' RACE reads through MiXCR, one entry per CDR3 protein. The table records nearly 90,000 distinct CDR3 sequences, around 15% of them present only once. Sequenced: whole blood. The receptor set was obtained from an adult who was a healthcare worker with PCR-confirmed SARS-CoV-2 infection or an uninfected control (not recorded which).

This clonotype turned up a few times. V usage is TRBV27 and J usage is TRBJ1-1; D might be TRBD1 (6 bases). CDR1 is MNHEY, CDR2 SMNVEV, per germline (reference sequence). The CDR3 covers 15 residues. Trimming took off 6 bases at V and 1 base at J, with 15 bases between the two ends. The CDR3 DNA reads TGTGCCAGCAGAAACAAATCGACAGGGAACACTGAAGCTTTCTTT. Amino acids: CASRNKSTGNTEAFF.

This clonotype was counted a few times. CDR3 bases: TGTGCCAGCAGCTCCCCCCCCGGGGGCCTGACCACCGGGGAGCTGTTTTTT. Amino acid sequence: CASSSPPGGLTTGELFF. This chain connects TRBV7-9 to TRBJ2-2; tentatively, D is TRBD1 or TRBD2 (6 bases each). Germline CDR1 SEHNR, CDR2 FQNEAQ (reference sequence). The V gene lost 4 bases and the J gene lost 4 bases, with 19 bases spanning the gap. The CDR3 sequence is 17 residues long.

This clonotype was seen more than once but under ten times. The chain employs TRBV7-9 and TRBJ2-7; D is perhaps TRBD2 (6 bases). CDR3 length: 16 residues. V shed 4 bases and J shed 3 bases, with 19 bases lying between them. Germline V gene sequence: CDR1 SEHNR, CDR2 FQNEAQ (reference sequence). CDR3 protein: CASSSPRGSQSYEQYF. CDR3 DNA: TGTGCCAGCAGCTCCCCTCGGGGGTCACAAAGCTACGAGCAGTACTTC.

This clonotype came up many times. For the CDR3, the DNA is TGCAGTACTTTTAGGGGGAGCACAGATACGCAGTATTTT. Protein sequence: CSTFRGSTDTQYF. This chain joins TRBV20-1 and TRBJ2-3; D possibly corresponds to TRBD1 (6 bases). V was pared by 8 bases and J by 0 bases, with 12 bases between. Germline CDR1 reads DFQATT; CDR2 reads SNEGSKA (reference sequence). CDR3 length equals 13 residues.

The table lists this clonotype with many counts. The rearrangement links TRBV20-1 to TRBJ2-7; D ambiguous. CDR3 length: 14 residues. The V and J ends lost 0 bases and 4 bases respectively, with 13 bases between them. CDR1 DFQATT and CDR2 SNEGSKA come from the germline V gene (reference sequence). CDR3 region: CSARDNEAKYEQYF. CDR3 bases: TGCAGTGCTAGAGATAACGAAGCGAAGTACGAGCAGTACTTC.

This clonotype showed up many times. V gene TRBV28 combines with J gene TRBJ2-2; D gene ambiguous. Germline V gene lookup returns CDR1 MDHEN and CDR2 SYDVKM. The CDR3 is made up of 11 amino acids. Deletions cut 3 bases from V and 6 bases from J, with 2 bases between. CDR3 loop: CASSLSGELFF. The CDR3 coding sequence is TGTGCCAGCAGTTTGTCCGGGGAGCTGTTTTTT.

V is TRBV11-2 and J is TRBJ1-1; D ambiguous. Trimming pared 2 bases from V and 7 bases from J, leaving 5 bases between. Germline CDR1 SGHAT, CDR2 FQNNGV. CDR3 size: 11 residues. The CDR3 DNA is TGTGCCAGCAGCTTACTACTTGAAGCTTTCTTT. This encodes CASSLLLEAFF.

This clonotype was detected only a few times. This chain uses TRBV12-3 or TRBV12-4 with TRBJ2-5; D call uncertain. The ends were cut back, 2 bases at V and 1 base at J, with 5 bases in the middle. CDR3 length: 13 residues. The CDR3 DNA reads as TGTGCCAGCAGTTTAATGGTCCAAGAGACCCAGTACTTC. It yields the protein CASSLMVQETQYF.

The sample holds a few counts of this clonotype. The CDR3 nucleotides read TGTGCCAGCTCACTTAGACTAGCGGGAGAGTTCGACAATGAGCAGTTCTTC. Translated, it gives CASSLRLAGEFDNEQFF. The chain recombines TRBV18 with TRBJ2-1; 12 positions agree with TRBD2. The germline gives CDR1 KGHSH, CDR2 LQKENI. The junction had 9 bases not matched to a gene; V was cut back by 4 bases and J by 5 bases. The CDR3 has 17 residues.

The genes are TRBV28 and TRBJ2-5; a weak D match, TRBD1 (6 bases). Germline values: CDR1 MDHEN, CDR2 SYDVKM. This CDR3 spans 13 amino acids. The V gene lost 7 bases and the J gene lost 6 bases, with 15 bases spanning the gap. CDR3 sequence reads: CASNPRGRKTQYF. DNA for the CDR3: TGTGCCAGCAACCCGAGGGGGAGAAAGACCCAGTACTTC.

The chain has TRBV11-2 and TRBJ2-7; D could derive from TRBD1 or TRBD2 (5 bases each). Between the trimmed V and J ends, which lost 5 bases and 0 bases, there was a span of 11 bases. The CDR3 has 14 residues. Germline CDR1 is SGHAT and CDR2 is FQNNGV. Here the CDR3 DNA reads TGTGCCAGCAGCCGGGGACGGATCTCCTACGAGCAGTACTTC. Translation gives CASSRGRISYEQYF.

The chain recombines TRBV18 with TRBJ2-7; D not certain. The V end was cut by 6 bases, the J end by 0 bases, with 9 bases between. Germline-derived CDR1 and CDR2 are KGHSH and LQKENI. The CDR3 sequence is 13 residues long. The CDR3 loop is CASSPASSYEQYF. CDR3 nucleotide sequence: TGTGCCAGCTCCCCGGCCAGCTCCTACGAGCAGTACTTC.

This clonotype was observed a handful of times. V and J are TRBV3-1 and TRBJ2-1; D gene uncertain. CDR1 and CDR2 from the germline V gene are LGHDT and YNNKEL (reference sequence). V lost 0 bases and J lost 4, with 7 bases in between. The CDR3 length is 14 residues. In DNA, the CDR3 is TGTGCCAGCAGCCAAGATTCCCAGTACAATGAGCAGTTCTTC. Translation: CASSQDSQYNEQFF.

The V call is TRBV29-1, the J call TRBJ1-2; D possibly corresponds to TRBD1 (5 bases). The CDR3 sequence is 13 residues long. From germline, CDR1 is SQVTM and CDR2 ANQGSEA. V was cut by 4 bases and J by 4 bases, with 13 bases left in between. Here the CDR3 reads CSVASGGGYGYTF. Here the CDR3 DNA reads TGCAGCGTTGCAAGTGGGGGTGGCTATGGCTACACCTTC.

The rearrangement joins TRBV18 to TRBJ2-5; D is perhaps TRBD1 (6 bases). The CDR3 spans 12 residues. Deletions cut 3 bases from V and 6 bases from J, with 8 bases between. CDR1 KGHSH and CDR2 LQKENI come from the germline V gene. In nucleotides, the CDR3 is TGTGCCAGCTCACCCCAGGGGAAGACCCAGTACTTC. Translation gives CASSPQGKTQYF.

This clonotype was picked up many times. This chain connects TRBV18 to TRBJ1-5; D gene ambiguous. The germline V gene encodes CDR1 KGHSH and CDR2 LQKENI. V dropped 1 base and J dropped 0 bases, with 4 bases sitting between them. The CDR3 consists of 14 residues. CDR3 nucleotide sequence: TGTGCCAGCTCACCACTGGATAGCAATCAGCCCCAGCATTTT. It yields the protein CASSPLDSNQPQHF.

This clonotype was seen only a few times. The V gene is TRBV6-5, the J gene TRBJ2-1; the D gene could be TRBD1 or TRBD2 (6 bases each). The germline gives CDR1 MNHEY, CDR2 SVGAGI. The germline V and J ends were trimmed by 5 bases and 6 bases, with 20 bases remaining between them. The CDR3 covers 16 residues. The CDR3 loop is CASSHRGGYLGNEQFF. Here the CDR3 DNA reads TGTGCCAGCAGTCATAGAGGGGGGTATCTAGGCAATGAGCAGTTCTTC.